These 25 T cell receptor beta chains were sequenced from one sample in a study of blood T cells in healthy people across ages. With a J-beta primer mix and a sample-barcoded 5' primer, a second PCR ran 7 to 11 cycles. TCRdb reanalysed the 5' RACE reads using MiXCR and keeps one entry per CDR3 protein. Of under 2 million distinct CDR3 sequences listed, 30% to 35% are singletons. Sequences were obtained from blood. The receptors come from a young woman in good health.

This clonotype was seen a handful of times. This rearrangement joins TRBV20-1 to TRBJ2-2, with D unclear. The CDR3 covers 13 residues. V lost 0 bases and J 3 bases, leaving 5 bases between the germline ends. From germline, CDR1 is DFQATT and CDR2 SNEGSKA (reference sequence). CDR3 sequence: CSARDMDTGELFF. CDR3 DNA: TGCAGTGCTAGAGATATGGACACCGGGGAGCTGTTTTTT.

The chain joins TRBV20-1 to TRBJ2-1; D may correspond to TRBD1 or TRBD2 (5 bases each). CDR1 DFQATT and CDR2 SNEGSKA come from the germline V gene (reference sequence). The ends were cut back, 1 base at V and 3 bases at J, with 19 bases in the middle. The CDR3 is 17 residues long. DNA of the CDR3: TGCAGTGCTAGAGTTGGTTGGGTCGGGACCGACTACAATGAGCAGTTCTTC. It yields the protein CSARVGWVGTDYNEQFF.

A note on this clonotype: A junction boundary mismatches the germline segment, possibly from a read error. The rearrangement uses TRBV20-1 and TRBJ2-7; D is possibly TRBD1 or TRBD2 (5 bases each). This CDR3 has 14 amino acids. From germline, CDR1 is DFQATT and CDR2 SNEGSKA (reference sequence). The CDR3 region is CSARGDRNLYEQHF. CDR3 bases: TGCAGTGCTAGGGGGGACCGTAACCTCTACGAGCAGCACTTC.

This rearrangement joins TRBV5-5 to TRBJ2-7; TRBD2 is a possible D gene (6 bases). This CDR3 is 15 amino acids long. Germline CDR1 is SGHKS and CDR2 is YYEKEE (reference sequence). Trimming left V 0 bases short and J 2 bases short, with 12 bases between. The CDR3 loop reads CASSLVTGVAYEQYF. CDR3 DNA: TGTGCCAGCAGCTTGGTGACGGGGGTAGCCTACGAGCAGTACTTC.

The chain links TRBV6-2 or TRBV6-3 to TRBJ1-2, with 8 bases aligning to TRBD1. The length of the CDR3 is 14 residues. J gave up 0 bases and V 6 bases, and 3 bases lay outside the gene matches. Per germline, CDR1 MNHEY and CDR2 SVGEGT. The CDR3 coding sequence is TGTGCCAGCAGAGGACAGGGAGCTAACTATGGCTACACCTTC. Its protein product is CASRGQGANYGYTF.

This clonotype appeared a few times. The chain carries TRBV18 and TRBJ2-5, with D possibly matching TRBD1 (6 bases). Trimming cost V 5 bases and J 5 bases, with 12 bases left between them. The CDR3 runs 13 residues. CDR1 is KGHSH and CDR2 is LQKENI in the germline V gene. CDR3: CASSAGVEETQYF. The CDR3 DNA reads TGTGCCAGCTCAGCAGGGGTAGAGGAGACCCAGTACTTC.

This clonotype was detected a few times. Its ends do not fully match the called genes, so a read error is possible. The CDR3 loop reads CACSGTGMYGYTF. In nucleotides, the CDR3 is TGTGCCTGCAGTGGGACAGGAATGTATGGCTACACCTTC. The chain couples TRBV25-1 to TRBJ1-2, with 8 bases aligning to TRBD1. The CDR3 length is 13 residues. CDR1 is MGHDK, CDR2 SYGVNS, per germline.

The J gene is TRBJ2-7, the V gene TRBV7-2, with a weak D call TRBD1 (6 bases). V dropped 5 bases and J dropped 6 bases, with 14 bases sitting between them. The CDR3 is 13 amino acids. Germline CDR1 is SGHTA and CDR2 is FQGNSA. The CDR3 protein is CASSPFPGAEQYF. The CDR3 DNA is TGTGCCAGCAGCCCCTTTCCAGGGGCCGAGCAGTACTTC.

The chain joins TRBV4-2 to TRBJ2-7, with D perhaps TRBD2 (6 bases). CDR1 is LGHNA, CDR2 YNFKEQ, per germline. Between the trimmed V and J ends, which lost 0 bases and 0 bases, there was a span of 6 bases. This CDR3 spans 14 amino acids. The CDR3 DNA follows: TGTGCCAGCAGCCAAGAACTAGCCTCCTACGAGCAGTACTTC. Its translation is CASSQELASYEQYF.

The chain joins TRBV10-3 to TRBJ2-3, with 8 bases lining up with TRBD2. Germline values: CDR1 ENHRY, CDR2 SYGVKD. The CDR3 covers 14 residues. V gave up 4 bases and J gave up 4 bases; unmatched junction bases: 4. The CDR3 sequence: CAISARGGSDTQYF. CDR3 DNA: TGTGCCATCAGTGCCCGGGGGGGCTCAGATACGCAGTATTTT.

V is TRBV5-6 and J is TRBJ2-3; TRBD2 might be the D (6 bases). V lost 4 bases, J lost 2 bases, and 20 bases lay in between. The CDR3 has 17 residues. Germline-derived CDR1 and CDR2 are SGHDT and YYEEEE. This CDR3 is CASSPRRGGEYTDTQYF. CDR3 DNA: TGTGCCAGCAGCCCCCGGAGGGGCGGGGAGTACACAGATACGCAGTATTTT.

This rearrangement joins TRBV5-1 to TRBJ2-1; D not certain. Trimming shortened V by 0 bases and J by 6 bases, and 10 bases separated the two germline ends. Germline values: CDR1 SGHRS, CDR2 YFSETQ. The CDR3 length is 14 residues. The CDR3 DNA is TGCGCCAGCAGCTTGGATACTGATATCAATGAGCAGTTCTTC. Its translation is CASSLDTDINEQFF. The variable domain in full, completed from reference TRBV5-1 and TRBJ2-1, reads KAGVTQTPRYLIKTRGQQVTLSCSPISGHRSVSWYQQTPGQGLQFLFEYFSETQRNKGNFPGRFSGRQFSNSRSEMNVSTLELGDSALYLCASSLDTDINEQFFGPGTRLTVL.

This chain connects TRBV19 to TRBJ1-1; perhaps TRBD1 as D (5 bases). Germline values: CDR1 LNHDA, CDR2 SQIVND (reference sequence). The CDR3 is 16 residues long. The V end was cut by 5 bases, the J end by 0 bases, with 16 bases between. The CDR3 is CASSPSPGGLNTEAFF. CDR3 sequence (DNA): TGTGCCAGTAGTCCCTCCCCGGGGGGATTGAACACTGAAGCTTTCTTT.

The CDR3: CASSFLPSATDTQYF. The CDR3 DNA reads TGTGCCAGCAGCTTCCTCCCCAGCGCCACAGATACGCAGTATTTT. The chain has TRBV7-8 and TRBJ2-3; D not certain. Germline values: CDR1 SGHVS, CDR2 FQNEAQ. Trimming pared 3 bases from V and 2 bases from J, leaving 12 bases between. The CDR3 covers 15 residues.

There are a few counts of this clonotype. The chain employs TRBV5-5 and TRBJ2-1; 9 bases are a match to TRBD2. Germline V gene sequence: CDR1 SGHKS, CDR2 YYEKEE (reference sequence). The CDR3 contains 16 residues. J was trimmed by 2 bases and V by 1 base; bases with no gene match: 4. CDR3: CASSLYSGGPYNEQFF. CDR3 in DNA: TGTGCCAGCAGCTTGTATAGCGGGGGCCCCTACAATGAGCAGTTCTTC.

This clonotype was counted ten times or more. The gene calls are TRBV29-1 and TRBJ2-7; no clear D. The CDR3 covers 11 residues. The germline V gene has CDR1 SQVTM and CDR2 ANQGSEA. Trimming removed 4 bases at V and 4 bases at J, with 8 bases between. This CDR3 reads CSVASGYEQYF. CDR3 nucleotides: TGCAGCGTTGCTTCCGGTTACGAGCAGTACTTC.

This clonotype appeared many times. This chain uses TRBV10-3 with TRBJ2-7; TRBD1 matches 7 bases. Losses at the gene ends were 8 bases for V and 4 bases for J; bases not matched to a gene: 11. The germline CDR1 and CDR2 sequences are ENHRY and SYGVKD. The CDR3 loop spans 14 amino acids. The CDR3 spells CAISYRGYRYEQYF. The CDR3 DNA reads TGTGCCATCTCCTACAGGGGATACAGGTACGAGCAGTACTTC.

The V gene is TRBV12-3 or TRBV12-4, the J gene TRBJ1-3; D might be TRBD1 (5 bases). Trimming shortened V by 0 bases and J by 9 bases, and 9 bases separated the two germline ends. This CDR3 contains 13 residues. The CDR3 loop reads CASSLASGATIYF. CDR3 DNA: TGTGCCAGCAGTTTAGCGTCCGGGGCCACCATATATTTT.

This clonotype was seen a few times. The J gene is TRBJ2-1, the V gene TRBV9, with 11 bases aligning to TRBD1. The V segment lost 1 base and the J segment 10 bases; nucleotides outside the gene matches: 19. CDR1 is SGDLS, CDR2 YYNGEE, per germline. This CDR3 has 19 amino acids. The DNA for the CDR3 is TGTGCCAGCAGCGTAAGCACCCCTGGGCGGGACAGGGGGGTTGTGGAGCAGTTCTTC. Its protein is CASSVSTPGRDRGVVEQFF.

The chain carries TRBV12-3 or TRBV12-4 and TRBJ1-5; perhaps TRBD1 as D (6 bases). V lost 6 bases and J 6 bases, leaving 12 bases between the germline ends. CDR3 length: 13 amino acids. The CDR3 DNA reads as TGTGCCAGCAGCCGGGACACTGCTCAGCCCCAGCATTTT. This codes for CASSRDTAQPQHF.

As to this clonotype: This may stem from a read error, because a much larger clone lies one nucleotide away. The chain uses TRBV11-2 and TRBJ2-5; D unclear. CDR1 is SGHAT, CDR2 FQNNGV, per germline. The CDR3 extends over 14 amino acids. The DNA of the CDR3 is TGTGCCAACAGCTTAGAAGACAACCAAGAGACCCAGTACTTC. Translated: CANSLEDNQETQYF.

Comments on this clonotype: One end of the junction is discordant with germline, which a read error may explain. This chain uses TRBV13 with TRBJ2-3; D not certain. There are 14 residues in the CDR3. From germline, CDR1 is PRHDT and CDR2 FYEKMQ (reference sequence). In DNA, the CDR3 is TGTGTCAGCAGCCCATCCGCAAGCACAGATACGCAGTATTTT. It translates to CVSSPSASTDTQYF.

The rearrangement links TRBV3-1 to TRBJ2-7; no clear D. The CDR3 is 12 residues long. CDR1 and CDR2 (germline): LGHDT, YNNKEL (reference sequence). The ends were cut back, 5 bases at V and 2 bases at J, with 7 bases in the middle. DNA of the CDR3: TGTGCCAGCAGCTCCATGACCTACGAGCAGTACTTC. Encoded protein: CASSSMTYEQYF.

The V call is TRBV5-1, the J call TRBJ2-7, with 12 bases identical to TRBD1. Germline loops: CDR1 SGHRS, CDR2 YFSETQ. The CDR3 contains 14 residues. With 4 bases clipped from V and 6 bases from J, the junction kept 5 bases outside the gene matches. CDR3 coding DNA: TGCGCCAGCAGCCCTGGGACAGGGGGCATCGAGCAGTACTTC. It encodes CASSPGTGGIEQYF.

The chain has TRBV18 and TRBJ2-1; D is unclear. Trimming cost V 6 bases and J 0 bases, with 15 bases left between them. Germline V gene data show CDR1 as KGHSH and CDR2 as LQKENI. This CDR3 has 16 amino acids. The CDR3 nucleotides read TGTGCCAGCTCCATTAATCGCGGATACTCCTACAATGAGCAGTTCTTC. Its translation is CASSINRGYSYNEQFF.